This T cell receptor beta chain derives from a study of cytomegalovirus exposure and HLA in healthy donors. For the study at large: Membership in the Caucasian-associated ancestry cluster was found for about 84% of a few hundred genotyped donors.

A multiplex PCR was run with 60 Vbeta primers and 13 Jbeta primers. As originally analysed: Counted up in a later analysis, unique TCR beta chains came to about 80 million, with around 10 million shared. Generated by immunoSEQ multiplex PCR, the TCRdb table keeps only in-frame clones and is missing some. V, J and clone size reflect that table, while D and trimming were determined from the DNA. The sample has 200,000 to 250,000 clones. This receptor was taken from a girl between 2 and 10 years old in good health and CMV-seropositive. Sequencing was performed on PBMCs.

The CDR3 reads CASSQDPTGGRLRGYTF. DNA of the CDR3: TGTGCCAGCAGCCAAGATCCAACAGGGGGAAGGTTACGTGGCTACACCTTC. This chain joins TRBV4-2 and TRBJ1-2; TRBD1 matches at 8 bases. The CDR3 covers 17 residues. Trimming cost V 0 bases and J 7 bases; bases outside gene matches: 13. From germline, CDR1 is LGHNA and CDR2 YNFKEQ.